The next 7 T cell receptor beta chains were all read from a single sample in a study of T cells in Graves' hyperthyroidism and ophthalmopathy. From RNA transcripts, TCR beta CDR3 regions were amplified. The HTBI primer set drove a first-round RT-PCR of the TCR CDR3. MiXCR was run by TCRdb on the multiplex PCR reads, yielding one entry per CDR3 protein. The profile shows 400,000 to 500,000 distinct CDR3 sequences, about an eighth of them singletons. The sequencing sample was made of blood. These receptor sequences come from a woman aged 18-35 years with Graves' hyperthyroidism.

This clonotype was picked up a small number of times. The gene calls are TRBV5-6 and TRBJ1-2, with 10 bases matching TRBD1. The CDR3 sequence is 16 residues long. Looked up from germline, CDR1 is SGHDT and CDR2 is YYEEEE. Trimming at V came to 0 bases and at J to 3 bases, leaving 5 bases not matched to a gene. The CDR3 DNA reads TGTGCCAGCAGCTTGGGTCCGGGACAGGGGTACTATGGCTACACCTTC. Amino acids: CASSLGPGQGYYGYTF.

This clonotype was counted ten times or more. The rearrangement uses TRBV5-1 and TRBJ2-5; D is perhaps TRBD1 (6 bases). Per germline, CDR1 SGHRS and CDR2 YFSETQ. This CDR3 spans 13 amino acids. V was trimmed by 2 bases and J by 6 bases, leaving 11 bases between them. The CDR3 DNA follows: TGCGCCAGCAGCTTTTCACAGGGCAAGACCCAGTACTTC. This codes for CASSFSQGKTQYF. The full variable domain, with the rest looked up from reference TRBV5-1 and TRBJ2-5, is KAGVTQTPRYLIKTRGQQVTLSCSPISGHRSVSWYQQTPGQGLQFLFEYFSETQRNKGNFPGRFSGRQFSNSRSEMNVSTLELGDSALYLCASSFSQGKTQYFGPGTRLLVL.

The chain carries TRBV30 and TRBJ2-3; weak D call: TRBD2 (5 bases). The V end was cut by 6 bases, the J end by 1 base, with 8 bases between. There are 12 residues in the CDR3. CDR1 is GTSNPN, CDR2 SVGIG, per germline (reference sequence). The CDR3 DNA follows: TGTGCCTGTTCGCGGGGCACAGATACGCAGTATTTT. Its translation: CACSRGTDTQYF. The variable domain in full, completed from reference TRBV30 and TRBJ2-3, reads SQTIHQWPATLVQPVGSPLSLECTVEGTSNPNLYWYRQAAGRGLQLLFYSVGIGQISSEVPQNLSASRPQDRQFILSSKKLLLSDSGFYLCACSRGTDTQYFGPGTRLTVL.

This clonotype appeared many times. The gene calls are TRBV29-1 and TRBJ2-2, with 7 positions matching TRBD1. The CDR3 spans 13 residues. Trimming took 6 bases from V and 4 from J; bases not matched to a gene: 5. The germline CDR1 and CDR2 sequences are SQVTM and ANQGSEA. The CDR3 nucleotides read TGCAGCGTAAACAGGGGCGGCACCGGGGAGCTGTTTTTT. It translates to CSVNRGGTGELFF.

There are many counts of this clonotype. The chain recombines TRBV20-1 with TRBJ2-3, with 7 bases that match TRBD1. The CDR3 runs to 14 residues. V lost 5 bases and J lost 0; bases outside the gene matches: 5. CDR1 is DFQATT, CDR2 SNEGSKA, per germline (reference sequence). This CDR3 reads CSADRDRSTDTQYF. CDR3 nucleotide sequence: TGCAGTGCTGACCGGGACAGAAGCACAGATACGCAGTATTTT.

This clonotype has a handful of counts. The rearrangement joins TRBV5-5 to TRBJ1-2; D is uncertain. From germline, CDR1 is SGHKS and CDR2 YYEKEE (reference sequence). CDR3 length: 15 amino acids. Trimming removed 3 bases from V and 0 bases from J, with 12 bases in between. The CDR3 coding sequence is TGTGCCAGCAGCTGGCCCGGTGGGGCTAACTATGGCTACACCTTC. As protein: CASSWPGGANYGYTF.

The sample holds many counts of this clonotype. V gene TRBV9 combines with J gene TRBJ1-1; no clear D gene. The V gene lost 3 bases and the J gene lost 3 bases, with 12 bases spanning the gap. The CDR3 consists of 14 residues. Germline-derived CDR1 and CDR2 are SGDLS and YYNGEE. The CDR3 sequence: CASSGAGLDTEAFF. The CDR3 DNA reads TGTGCCAGCAGCGGAGCGGGGTTGGACACTGAAGCTTTCTTT.